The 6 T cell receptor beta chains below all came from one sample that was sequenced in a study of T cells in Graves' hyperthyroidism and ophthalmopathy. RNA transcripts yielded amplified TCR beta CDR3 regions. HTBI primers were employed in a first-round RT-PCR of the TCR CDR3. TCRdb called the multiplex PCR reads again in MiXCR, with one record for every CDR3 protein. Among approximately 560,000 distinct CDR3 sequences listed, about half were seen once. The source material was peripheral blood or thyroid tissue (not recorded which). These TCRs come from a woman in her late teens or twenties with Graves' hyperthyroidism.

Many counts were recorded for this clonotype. The CDR3 is CAISKTGGEGEKLFF. As DNA, the CDR3 is TGTGCCATCAGCAAGACAGGGGGGGAAGGCGAAAAACTGTTTTTT. The chain employs TRBV10-3 and TRBJ1-4; TRBD1 matches 9 bases. Germline CDR1 is ENHRY and CDR2 is SYGVKD. The CDR3 runs to 15 residues. With 6 bases clipped from V and 8 bases from J, the junction kept 10 bases outside the gene matches.

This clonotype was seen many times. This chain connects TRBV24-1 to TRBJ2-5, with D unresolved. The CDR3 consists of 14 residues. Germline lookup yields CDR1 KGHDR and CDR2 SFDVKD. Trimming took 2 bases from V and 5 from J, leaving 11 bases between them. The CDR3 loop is CATSDSTGRETQYF. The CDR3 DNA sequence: TGTGCCACCAGTGATTCGACGGGCCGTGAGACCCAGTACTTC.

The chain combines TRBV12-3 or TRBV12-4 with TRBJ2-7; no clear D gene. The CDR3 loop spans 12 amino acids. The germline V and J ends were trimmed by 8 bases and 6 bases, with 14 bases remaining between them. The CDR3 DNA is TGTGCCAGCCACGACGGGTTCGCCGAGCAGTACTTC. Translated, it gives CASHDGFAEQYF.

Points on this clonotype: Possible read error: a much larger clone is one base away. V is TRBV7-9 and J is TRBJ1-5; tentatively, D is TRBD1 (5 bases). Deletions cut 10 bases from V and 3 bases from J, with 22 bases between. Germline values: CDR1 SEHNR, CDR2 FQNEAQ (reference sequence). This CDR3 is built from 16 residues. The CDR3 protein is CAISDGRGAINQPQHF. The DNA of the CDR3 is TGTGCCATCAGTGACGGGCGCGGGGCCATCAATCAGCCCCAGCATTTT.

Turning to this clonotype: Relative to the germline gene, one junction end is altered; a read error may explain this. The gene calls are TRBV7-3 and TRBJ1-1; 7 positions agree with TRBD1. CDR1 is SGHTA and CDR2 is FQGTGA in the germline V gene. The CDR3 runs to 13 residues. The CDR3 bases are TGCGCCAGCAGCCTTCAGGGGGATCGGTTAGCTTTCTTT. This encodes CASSLQGDRLAFF. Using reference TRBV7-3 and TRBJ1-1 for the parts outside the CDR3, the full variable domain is GAGVSQTPSNKVTEKGKYVELRCDPISGHTALYWYRQSLGQGPEFLIYFQGTGAADDSGLPNDRFFAVRPEGSVSTLKIQRTERGDSAVYLCASSLQGDRLAFFGQGTRLTVV.

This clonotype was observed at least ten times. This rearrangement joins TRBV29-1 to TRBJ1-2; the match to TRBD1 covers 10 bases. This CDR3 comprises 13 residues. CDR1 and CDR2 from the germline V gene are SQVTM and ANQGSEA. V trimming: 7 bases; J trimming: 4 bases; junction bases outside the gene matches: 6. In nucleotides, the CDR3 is TGCAGCGCAAGGACAGGGGGTCGCTATGGCTACACCTTC. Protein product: CSARTGGRYGYTF.